Listed below are T cell receptor beta chains from one sample, sequenced in a study of Graves' ophthalmopathy and Graves' hyperthyroidism. TCRdb analysed the multiplex PCR reads with MiXCR anew, one entry per CDR3 protein. The sample contains about 480,000 distinct CDR3 sequences, 13% to 15% of which appear only once. Material: blood. Source of these receptors: a woman in her twenties or thirties with Graves' ophthalmopathy. CDR3s include the opening cysteine and the closing phenylalanine or tryptophan. A D gene is named only where the DNA matches it firmly. Expanded clones get a size class; other rows say once, few or many, or leave the size out.

d_call	clone_size	j_call	v_call	cdr3_aa	cdr3_nt
-	many	TRBJ2-4	TRBV11-2	CASSFPPPGNIQYF	TGTGCCAGCAGCTTCCCCCCTCCCGGAAACATTCAGTACTTC
-	once	TRBJ2-7	TRBV12-3/TRBV12-4	CASSQTKVEQYF	TGTGCCAGCAGCCAAACAAAGGTTGAGCAGTACTTC
-	many	TRBJ2-5	TRBV5-1	CASSLKGSLETQYF	TGCGCCAGCAGCTTGAAGGGGAGCTTGGAGACCCAGTACTTC
-	many	TRBJ2-7	TRBV6-1	CASTPDISYEQYF	TGTGCCAGCACCCCGGACATCTCTTACGAGCAGTACTTC
-	many	TRBJ1-3	TRBV12-3/TRBV12-4	CASSRGSFSGNTIYF	TGTGCCAGCAGTAGAGGGTCTTTCTCTGGAAACACCATATATTTT
-	many	TRBJ2-5	TRBV29-1	CSVEEPRGSRETQYF	TGCAGCGTTGAGGAGCCCAGGGGAAGTCGGGAGACCCAGTACTTC
-	many	TRBJ1-6	TRBV6-1	CASKRGNNSPLHF	TGTGCCAGCAAAAGGGGAAATAATTCACCCCTCCACTTT
TRBD1	few	TRBJ1-1	TRBV19	CAGSETGGYHTEAFF	TGTGCCGGTAGTGAGACAGGGGGTTATCACACCGAAGCTTTCTTT
-	few	TRBJ2-3	TRBV9	CASSVGGSTDTQYF	TGTGCCAGCAGCGTTGGTGGCAGCACAGATACGCAGTATTTT
-	many	TRBJ2-7	TRBV12-3/TRBV12-4	CASSLVTNLFEQYF	TGTGCCAGCAGTTTGGTTACTAATTTATTTGAGCAGTACTTC
-	many	TRBJ2-7	TRBV18	CASSPPGPKAYEQYF	TGTGCCAGCTCACCACCGGGGCCAAAGGCCTACGAGCAGTACTTC
-	many	TRBJ1-5	TRBV20-1	CSARTLGSNQPQHF	TGCAGTGCTAGAACTCTCGGTAGCAATCAGCCCCAGCATTTT
-	many	TRBJ1-1	TRBV15	CATSRDFKNTEAFF	TGTGCCACCAGCAGAGATTTCAAGAACACTGAAGCTTTCTTT
-	many	TRBJ1-1	TRBV7-3	CASSLYWNTEAFF	TGTGCCAGCAGCTTATATTGGAACACTGAAGCTTTCTTT
TRBD1	many	TRBJ2-5	TRBV12-3/TRBV12-4	CASGTGVSQETQYF	TGTGCCAGCGGGACAGGGGTCTCACAAGAGACCCAGTACTTC
-	-	TRBJ2-2	TRBV30	CAWSTESNTGELFF	TGTGCCTGGAGTACAGAATCGAACACCGGGGAGCTGTTTTTT
TRBD1	many	TRBJ1-3	TRBV4-2	CASSSLDRDGGNTIYF	TGTGCCAGCAGCTCCTTGGACAGGGACGGTGGAAACACCATATATTTT
TRBD1	-	TRBJ2-2	TRBV7-3	CASSSGQGASGELFF	TGTGCCAGCAGCTCTGGACAGGGGGCGTCCGGGGAGCTGTTTTTT
-	many	TRBJ1-1	TRBV11-3	CASSLYVQGGTEAFF	TGTGCCAGCAGCTTATATGTCCAGGGAGGCACTGAAGCTTTCTTT
TRBD2	many	TRBJ2-7	TRBV10-3	CAISEPTSGGGEQYF	TGTGCCATCAGTGAGCCGACTAGCGGGGGGGGCGAGCAGTACTTC
TRBD1	many	TRBJ2-5	TRBV11-2	CASSLVGQGLGQETQYF	TGTGCCAGCAGCTTAGTGGGACAGGGGTTAGGCCAAGAGACCCAGTACTTC
-	many	TRBJ1-2	TRBV6-5	CASSYTRGTYGYTF	TGTGCCAGCAGTTACACGCGGGGTACTTATGGCTACACCTTC
TRBD1	-	TRBJ2-3	TRBV2	CASNPPPGQGSDTQYF	TGTGCCAGCAATCCACCACCGGGACAGGGATCGGATACGCAGTATTTT
TRBD2	many	TRBJ2-3	TRBV24-1	CATTSGSTDTQYF	TGTGCCACCACTAGCGGGAGCACAGATACGCAGTATTTT